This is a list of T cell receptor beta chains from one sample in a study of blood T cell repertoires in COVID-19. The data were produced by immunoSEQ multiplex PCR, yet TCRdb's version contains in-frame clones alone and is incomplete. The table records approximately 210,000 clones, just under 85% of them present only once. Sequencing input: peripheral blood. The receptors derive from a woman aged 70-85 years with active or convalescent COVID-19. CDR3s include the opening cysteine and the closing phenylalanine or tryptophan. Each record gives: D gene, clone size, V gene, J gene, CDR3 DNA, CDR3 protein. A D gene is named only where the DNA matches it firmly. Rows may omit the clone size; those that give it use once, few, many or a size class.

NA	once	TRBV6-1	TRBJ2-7	TGTGCCAGCAGTGAACAGGGCTCGGGCTACGAGCAGTACTTC	CASSEQGSGYEQYF
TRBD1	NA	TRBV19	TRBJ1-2	TGTGCCAGTAACACGTACCCGGGACAGGGGATCGGGGGCTACACCTTC	CASNTYPGQGIGGYTF
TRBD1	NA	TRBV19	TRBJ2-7	TGTGCCAGTAGGAGCCGGGACAGGGGGCACGAGCAGTACTTC	CASRSRDRGHEQYF
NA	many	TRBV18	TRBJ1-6	TGTGCCAGCTCACCACCGCAGGGCGCGGAGTCACCCCTCCACTTT	CASSPPQGAESPLHF
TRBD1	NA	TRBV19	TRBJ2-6	TGTGCCAGTACCCTCATCCGGACAGGGGGCTGGTCTGGGGCCAACGTCCTGACTTTC	CASTLIRTGGWSGANVLTF
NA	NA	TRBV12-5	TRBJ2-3	TGTGCTAGTGTGACAGGAACTAAGGATTATCTTAGCACAGATACGCAGTATTTT	CASVTGTKDYLSTDTQYF
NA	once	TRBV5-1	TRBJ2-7	TGCGCCAGCAGCTTGGTATCAGGGGGGATATACGAGCAGTACTTC	CASSLVSGGIYEQYF
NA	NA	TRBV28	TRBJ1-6	TGTGCCAGCACCCTTCAGTGGGGTAGGCGTGGGGGCAGTACTTCACCCCTCCACTTT	CASTLQWGRRGGSTSPLHF
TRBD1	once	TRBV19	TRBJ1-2	TGTGCCATCCAAGACAGGGGGAACTATGGCTACACCTTC	CAIQDRGNYGYTF
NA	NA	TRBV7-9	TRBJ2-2	TGTGCCAGCAGCCTTGAAGCGGCTCCGAACACCGGGGAGCTGTTTTTT	CASSLEAAPNTGELFF
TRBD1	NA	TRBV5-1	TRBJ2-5	TGCGCCAGCAGCTCTCGGTCTCGGACAGGGGAGACCCAGTACTTC	CASSSRSRTGETQYF
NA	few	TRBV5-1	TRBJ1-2	TGCGCCAGCAGCCCGGGCACAGGGAGCTATGGCTACACCTTC	CASSPGTGSYGYTF
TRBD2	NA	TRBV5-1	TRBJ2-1	TGCGCCAGCAGCGCGGCCGGGACTAGCCCCGTCAATGAGCAGTTCTTC	CASSAAGTSPVNEQFF
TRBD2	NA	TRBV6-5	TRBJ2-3	TGTGCCAGCCCGACTAGCGGGGCCACAGATACGCAGTATTTT	CASPTSGATDTQYF
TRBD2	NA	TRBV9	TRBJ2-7	TGTGCCAGCAGCGGACAAGCGGGGTACGAGCAGTACTTC	CASSGQAGYEQYF
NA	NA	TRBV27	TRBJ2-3	TGTGCCAGCAGTTTCTCCGGACTACCGAGAAGCACAGATACGCAGTATTTT	CASSFSGLPRSTDTQYF